This T cell receptor (beta chain) was recovered during a study of B cell selection in AIRE deficiency. Note on this clone: Its antigen remains unknown.

The CDR3 is made up of 14 amino acids. Germline assignment: CDR1 MNHEY and CDR2 SVGAGI. V was pared by 5 bases and J by 0 bases, with 8 bases between. Study results and caveats: Patient Tconv cells held roughly 31% of Treg sequences shared by healthy donors.

Profiling relied on immunoSEQ multiplex PCR, and the TCRdb table lists in-frame clones only, not all of them. The sample has some 3,000 clones; around 78% are singletons. The regulatory T cell sort gate was CD4+CD25hiCD127low/negative. What was sequenced was Tregs sorted from PBMCs. This sequence was found in a human donor with AIRE deficiency. This chain connects TRBV6-5 to TRBJ1-3; D ambiguous. This CDR3 is CASSQTHSGNTIYF. The CDR3 region has the DNA TGTGCCAGCAGTCAAACCCACTCTGGAAACACCATATATTTT.